Described below is a single TCR beta chain sequence and its context. TCRdb keeps only in-frame clones here, not all; method: immunoSEQ multiplex PCR. The table records some 190,000 clones, 89% of them present only once. With V trimmed by 3 bases and J by 3 bases, 3 bases remained unmatched. CDR1 LGHDT and CDR2 YNNKEL come from the germline V gene (reference sequence). This CDR3 region has 15 residues. The data were taken from a study of blood T cell repertoires in COVID-19. Those enrolled, adults aged about 18 to 89 years, came from about 24 US areas. The chain recombines TRBV3-1 (or the pseudogene TRBV3-2) with TRBJ2-2; TRBD2 agrees at 8 bases. This clonotype was sampled from a woman in her thirties or forties with acute COVID-19. The sequencing sample was made of PBMCs or T cells enriched from blood (not recorded which). CDR3 nucleotide sequence: TGTGCCAGCAGCCATGGAGCGGGAGACACCGGGGAGCTGTTTTTT. This translates into CASSHGAGDTGELFF.